This TCR beta chain was captured in a study of T cell repertoires in cytomegalovirus infection. As for the study in general: Matching HLA type, along with CMV infection, was indicated by public TCR beta signatures. Findings and limits, study-wide: CMV-specific TCR beta clonotypes restricted by HLA-C dominated the ex vivo response. Cumulative frequency (of public TCR beta family members) identified carriers of CMV plus the relevant HLA.

TCRdb analysed the reads with MiXCR anew, one entry per CDR3 protein. Of roughly 300,000 distinct CDR3 sequences listed, about 26% are singletons. Ten or more counts support this clonotype. Antigen unknown. Trimming took 0 bases from V and 5 from J, leaving 14 bases between them. This CDR3 is 15 amino acids long. The germline V gene encodes CDR1 SGHTA and CDR2 FQGNSA. The receptor's source is a human donor in good health (CMV status not recorded). Some clones in this sample may be carry-over from other donors' samples. Sequences were obtained from PBMCs. V usage is TRBV7-2 and J usage is TRBJ2-7, with D possibly TRBD2 on 6 matching bases. The chain's CDR3 is CASSLARGSVHEQYF. Here the CDR3 DNA reads TGTGCCAGCAGCTTAGCCCGGGGGTCGGTCCACGAGCAGTACTTC.